This T cell receptor beta chain was sequenced for a study of CD8 T cells in ankylosing spondylitis (dated by TCRdb to the late 2010s). Regarding the study in general: T cell receptor beta repertoires were profiled in healthy donors and ankylosing spondylitis patients so that disease-linked TCR variants could be found. Samples of peripheral blood were taken, and for ankylosing spondylitis patients, synovial fluid was collected as well. The full study cohort comprised about 25 ankylosing spondylitis patients and 85 to 120 healthy donors.

TCRdb names Illumina HiSeq 2500 as the instrument used. Quantitative 5'-RACE with molecular barcodes was the method used to prepare the TCR beta libraries. Processing in the source paper ran as follows. A new computational method, built on a probabilistic model of VDJ rearrangement, was used to identify disease-linked TCR variants. TCRdb reprocessed the public reads (quality trimming at Q25 with fastp, clone calling with MiXCR) and kept in-frame beta chains. Under each unique CDR3 protein, matching rows form one entry showing the most common genes and DNA. These V and J calls rely on TCRdb rather than the paper's analysis. The sample contains fewer than 250,000 distinct CDR3 sequences, under 12% of them found a single time. The biggest ten clones account for 2.6% of the sample. Study-level results and caveats: Significant enrichment of the disease-linked clones was reported in matched synovial fluid samples from ankylosing spondylitis patients. A TCR beta motif made up of eight or nine highly homologous amino acid variants appeared to be characteristic of blood from ankylosing spondylitis patients. Some motif variants were previously reported in synovial fluid and blood of reactive arthritis patients, suggesting common disease-initiation mechanisms. The disease-linked clones showed a CD8+ phenotype and occurred at relatively low frequencies in peripheral blood.

The CDR3 holds 15 amino acids from the cysteine to the phenylalanine. The read is trimmed to its CDR3 DNA, 45 bases read in frame from base 1. CDR1 SGDLS and CDR2 YYNGEE are derived from the germline V gene. V is shortened by 2 bases, J by 5 bases, and the region joining them spans 16 bases. Points on this clonotype: Its antigen target is currently unknown. No quality values exist for individual bases; no much larger clone is one base distant.

The sequenced sample consisted of blood, either unsorted or a sorted T cell fraction (not recorded which). This clonotype was sampled from a male donor with ankylosing spondylitis or in good health (not recorded which). The receptor chain draws on TRBV9 and TRBJ2-5, with TRBD2 as a weak D call on 6 bases. The nucleotide sequence is TGTGCCAGCAGCGTTAGCGGTCGGTCGGAGGAGACCCAGTACTTC. Translated, this gives CASSVSGRSEETQYF. Where the CDR3 stops, the reference TRBV9 and TRBJ2-5 genes take over; the full variable domain is DSGVTQTPKHLITATGQRVTLRCSPRSGDLSVYWYQQSLDQGLQFLIQYYNGEERAKGNILERFSAQQFPDLHSELNLSSLELGDSALYFCASSVSGRSEETQYFGPGTRLLVL.